This TCR beta chain was profiled in a study of shared clonotypes between healthy human individuals. This clone was recorded only once. Its cognate antigen is unknown. Profiling relied on immunoSEQ multiplex PCR, and the TCRdb table lists in-frame clones only, not all of them. Among 230,000 or so clones listed, 50% to 80% were seen once. Overall study findings and caveats: Naive subsets, compared against memory subsets, generally had larger estimated richness values. Only blood was sampled; tissue repertoires likely differ.

Germline CDR1 reads SGHTA; CDR2 reads FQGNSA. The CDR3 extends over 16 amino acids. V was pared by 5 bases and J by 1 base, with 3 bases of the junction left unmatched. The receptor's source is a man aged 30 to 45 in good health. V usage is TRBV7-2 and J usage is TRBJ1-4, with TRBD1 identical over 11 bases. The specimen was memory CD4+ T cells sorted from blood. Subset given: CD45RA-negative fraction. CDR3 DNA: TGTGCCAGCAGCCGGACAGGGGGCGGAACTAATGAAAAACTGTTTTTT. Protein sequence: CASSRTGGGTNEKLFF.